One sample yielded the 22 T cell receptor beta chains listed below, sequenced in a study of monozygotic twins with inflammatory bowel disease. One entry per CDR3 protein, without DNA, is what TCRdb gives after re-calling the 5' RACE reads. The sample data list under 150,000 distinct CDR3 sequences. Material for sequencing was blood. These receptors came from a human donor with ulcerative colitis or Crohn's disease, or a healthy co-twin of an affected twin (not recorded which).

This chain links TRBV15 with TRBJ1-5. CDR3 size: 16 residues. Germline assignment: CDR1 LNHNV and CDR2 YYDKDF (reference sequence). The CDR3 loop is CATSNGPARGNQPQHF.

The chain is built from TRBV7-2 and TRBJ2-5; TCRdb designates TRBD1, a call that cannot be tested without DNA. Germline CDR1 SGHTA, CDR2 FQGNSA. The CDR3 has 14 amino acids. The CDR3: CASSLQGAQETQYF.

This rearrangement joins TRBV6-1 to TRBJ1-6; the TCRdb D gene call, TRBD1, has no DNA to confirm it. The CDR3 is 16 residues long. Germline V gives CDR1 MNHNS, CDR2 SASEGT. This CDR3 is CASSESLGEGGSPLHF.

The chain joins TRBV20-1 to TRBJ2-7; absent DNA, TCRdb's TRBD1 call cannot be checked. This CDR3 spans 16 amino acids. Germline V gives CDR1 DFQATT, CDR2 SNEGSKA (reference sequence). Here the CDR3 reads CSARHKKDRYSYEQYF.

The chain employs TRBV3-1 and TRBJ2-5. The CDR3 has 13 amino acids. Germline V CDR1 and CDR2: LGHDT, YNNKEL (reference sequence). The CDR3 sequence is CASSRDSRRTQYF.

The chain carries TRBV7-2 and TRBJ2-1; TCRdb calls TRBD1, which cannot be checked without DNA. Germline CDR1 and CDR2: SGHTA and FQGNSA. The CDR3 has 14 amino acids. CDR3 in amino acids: CASTFRGVYNEQFF.

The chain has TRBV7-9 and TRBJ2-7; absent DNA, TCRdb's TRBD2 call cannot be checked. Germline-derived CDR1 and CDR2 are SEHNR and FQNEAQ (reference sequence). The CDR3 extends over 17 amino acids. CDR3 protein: CASSPQPSRRETYEQYF.

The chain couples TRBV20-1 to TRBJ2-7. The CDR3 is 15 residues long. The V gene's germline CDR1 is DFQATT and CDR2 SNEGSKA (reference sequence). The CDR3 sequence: CSADLLGSSSYEQYF.

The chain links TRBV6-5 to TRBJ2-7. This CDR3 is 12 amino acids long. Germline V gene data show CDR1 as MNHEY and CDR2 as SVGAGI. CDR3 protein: CASSKDPFEQYF.

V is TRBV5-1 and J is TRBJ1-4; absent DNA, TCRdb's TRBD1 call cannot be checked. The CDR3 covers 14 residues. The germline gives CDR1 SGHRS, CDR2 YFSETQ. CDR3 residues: CASSPDRGREKLFF.

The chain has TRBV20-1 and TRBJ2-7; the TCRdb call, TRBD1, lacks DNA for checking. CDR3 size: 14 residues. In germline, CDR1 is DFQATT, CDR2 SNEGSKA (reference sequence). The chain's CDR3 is CSAPSDRGLDEQYF.

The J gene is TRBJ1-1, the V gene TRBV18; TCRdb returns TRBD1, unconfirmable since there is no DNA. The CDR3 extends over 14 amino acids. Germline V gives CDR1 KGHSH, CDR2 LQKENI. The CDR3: CASSPSTGTEEAFF. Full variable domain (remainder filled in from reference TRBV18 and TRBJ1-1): NAGVMQNPRHLVRRRGQEARLRCSPMKGHSHVYWYRQLPEEGLKFMVYLQKENIIDESGMPKERFSAEFPKEGPSILRIQQVVRGDSAAYFCASSPSTGTEEAFFGQGTRLTVV.

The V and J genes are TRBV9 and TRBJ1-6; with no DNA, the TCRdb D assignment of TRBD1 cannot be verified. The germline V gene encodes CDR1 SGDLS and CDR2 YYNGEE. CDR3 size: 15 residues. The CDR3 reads CASSSRDREISPLHF.

The CDR3 is CASSDSTGANEQFF. J is TRBJ2-1 and V is TRBV6-4; the D call from TCRdb, TRBD1, cannot be confirmed without DNA. In germline, CDR1 is MRHNA, CDR2 SNTAGT. This CDR3 has 14 residues.

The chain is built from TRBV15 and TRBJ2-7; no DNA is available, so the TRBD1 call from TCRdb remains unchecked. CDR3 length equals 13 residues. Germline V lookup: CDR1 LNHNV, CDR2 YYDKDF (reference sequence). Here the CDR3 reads CATSRNRGSGQYF.

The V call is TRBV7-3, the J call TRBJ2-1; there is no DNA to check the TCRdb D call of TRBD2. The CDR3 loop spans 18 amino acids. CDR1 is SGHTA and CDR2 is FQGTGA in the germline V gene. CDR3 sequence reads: CASSLIAASGGAGNEQFF. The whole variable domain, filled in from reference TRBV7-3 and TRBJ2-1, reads GAGVSQTPSNKVTEKGKYVELRCDPISGHTALYWYRQSLGQGPEFLIYFQGTGAADDSGLPNDRFFAVRPEGSVSTLKIQRTERGDSAVYLCASSLIAASGGAGNEQFFGPGTRLTVL.

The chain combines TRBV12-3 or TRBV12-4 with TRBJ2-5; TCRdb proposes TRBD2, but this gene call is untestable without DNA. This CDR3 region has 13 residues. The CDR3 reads CASSLTRRETQYF.

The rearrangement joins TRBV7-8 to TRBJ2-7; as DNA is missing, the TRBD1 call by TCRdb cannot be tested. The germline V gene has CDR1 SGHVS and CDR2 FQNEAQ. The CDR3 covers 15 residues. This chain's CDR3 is CASSGPGTPSYEQYF.

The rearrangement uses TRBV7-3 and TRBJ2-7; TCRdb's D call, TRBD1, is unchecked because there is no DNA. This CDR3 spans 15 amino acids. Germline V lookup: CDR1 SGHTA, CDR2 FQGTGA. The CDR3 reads CASSLRQISSYEQYF. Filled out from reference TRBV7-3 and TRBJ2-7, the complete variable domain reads GAGVSQTPSNKVTEKGKYVELRCDPISGHTALYWYRQSLGQGPEFLIYFQGTGAADDSGLPNDRFFAVRPEGSVSTLKIQRTERGDSAVYLCASSLRQISSYEQYFGPGTRLTVT.

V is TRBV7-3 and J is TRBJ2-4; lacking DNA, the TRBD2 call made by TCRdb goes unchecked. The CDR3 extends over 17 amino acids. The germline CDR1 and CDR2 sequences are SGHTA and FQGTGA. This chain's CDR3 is CASSEWGLSLAKNIQYF.

CDR3 region: CSARSVSSYNEQFF. The chain couples TRBV20-1 to TRBJ2-1. Germline V gives CDR1 DFQATT, CDR2 SNEGSKA (reference sequence). The length of the CDR3 is 14 residues.

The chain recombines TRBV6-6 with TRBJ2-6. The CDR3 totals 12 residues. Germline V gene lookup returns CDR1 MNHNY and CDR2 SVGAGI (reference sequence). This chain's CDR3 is CASRSGANVLTF.